The rows below give T cell receptor beta chains drawn from one sample of a study of cytomegalovirus exposure and HLA in healthy donors. Only in-frame clones appear in the TCRdb table, and some are missing; sequencing was by immunoSEQ multiplex PCR. The data hold about 140,000 clones, with about three quarters observed a single time. The sequenced sample consisted of PBMCs. The receptors stem from a human donor in good health. Both conserved end residues are trimmed from each CDR3. Each record gives: CDR3 protein, J gene, V gene, D gene. D genes are given only for firm matches.

CDR3aa: ASSPAGTRGSNQPQH
j_gene: TRBJ1-5
v_gene: TRBV18
d_gene: -

CDR3aa: ASRLRQGSFTDTQY
j_gene: TRBJ2-3
v_gene: TRBV28
d_gene: TRBD1

CDR3aa: ASSSRLRQEVQY
j_gene: TRBJ2-7
v_gene: TRBV7-9
d_gene: -

CDR3aa: SAGEGSNTGELF
j_gene: TRBJ2-2
v_gene: TRBV29-1
d_gene: -

CDR3aa: ASSLVQGANGYT
j_gene: TRBJ1-2
v_gene: TRBV5-1
d_gene: TRBD1

CDR3aa: ASSLEGPASYEQY
j_gene: TRBJ2-7
v_gene: TRBV7-8
d_gene: -

CDR3aa: ASIEDRVGEKLF
j_gene: TRBJ1-4
v_gene: TRBV2
d_gene: TRBD1

CDR3aa: ASSLGDTSGKTQY
j_gene: TRBJ2-5
v_gene: TRBV5-1
d_gene: TRBD2

CDR3aa: ASSYSEGDTEAF
j_gene: TRBJ1-1
v_gene: TRBV6-5
d_gene: -

CDR3aa: ASSPGTANTEAF
j_gene: TRBJ1-1
v_gene: TRBV5-1
d_gene: TRBD1

CDR3aa: ASSWTQTGNEQF
j_gene: TRBJ2-1
v_gene: TRBV6-5
d_gene: -

CDR3aa: ASSQDSNQPQH
j_gene: TRBJ1-5
v_gene: TRBV18
d_gene: -

CDR3aa: ASSSGSFSYEQY
j_gene: TRBJ2-7
v_gene: TRBV7-9
d_gene: TRBD2

CDR3aa: ASSTATEDYEQY
j_gene: TRBJ2-7
v_gene: TRBV6-5
d_gene: -

CDR3aa: ASSQFAGSYNEQF
j_gene: TRBJ2-1
v_gene: TRBV14
d_gene: -